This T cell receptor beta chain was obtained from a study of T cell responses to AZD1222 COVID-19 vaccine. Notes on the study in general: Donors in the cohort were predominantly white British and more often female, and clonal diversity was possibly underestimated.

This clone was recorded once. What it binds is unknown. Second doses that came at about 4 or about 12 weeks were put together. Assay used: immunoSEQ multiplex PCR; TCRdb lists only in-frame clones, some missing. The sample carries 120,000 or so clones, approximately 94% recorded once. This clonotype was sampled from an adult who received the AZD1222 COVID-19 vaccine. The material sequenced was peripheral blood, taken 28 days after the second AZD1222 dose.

The CDR3 DNA sequence: TGCGCCAGCAGCCAAGACAGACGAATTAGCACAGATACGCAGTATTTT. Protein: CASSQDRRISTDTQYF. V usage is TRBV4-1 and J usage is TRBJ2-3; D is undetermined. Germline V lookup: CDR1 MGHRA, CDR2 YSYEKL. Trimming took 0 bases from V and 0 from J, leaving 10 bases between them. This CDR3 has 16 amino acids.